A single sample gave rise to the 23 T cell receptor beta chains below, sequenced in a study of cytomegalovirus exposure and HLA in healthy donors. The PCR had 60 Vbeta and 13 Jbeta primers. Method: immunoSEQ multiplex PCR; TCRdb's copy keeps in-frame clones and lacks some. The sample includes some 130,000 clones, roughly 80% of them seen just once. Material for sequencing was PBMCs. Receptor source: a woman aged 40 to 50 in good health and CMV-seronegative.

The J gene is TRBJ2-5, the V gene TRBV11-1, with 12 nucleotides matching TRBD2. After removal of 0 bases from V and 0 bases from J, the junction contained 2 bases not matched to a gene. Germline CDR1 reads SGHAT; CDR2 reads FQDESV (reference sequence). The CDR3 is made up of 17 amino acids. The CDR3, as DNA: TGTGCCAGCAGCTTAGCCCTAGCGGGGGGGCACCAAGAGACCCAGTACTTC. Encoded protein: CASSLALAGGHQETQYF. Full variable domain (missing parts from reference TRBV11-1 and TRBJ2-5): EAEVAQSPRYKITEKSQAVAFWCDPISGHATLYWYRQILGQGPELLVQFQDESVVDDSQLPKDRFSAERLKGVDSTLKIQPAELGDSAMYLCASSLALAGGHQETQYFGPGTRLLVL.

This rearrangement joins TRBV7-9 to TRBJ1-6, with unresolved D. Germline CDR1 reads SEHNR; CDR2 reads FQNEAQ (reference sequence). CDR3 length: 15 residues. V was shortened by 3 bases and J by 7 bases, with 13 bases between the two germline ends. The CDR3 sequence: CASSFAGPGNSPLHF. CDR3 coding DNA: TGTGCCAGCAGCTTCGCAGGTCCGGGGAATTCACCCCTCCACTTT.

This clone was observed once. The rearrangement uses TRBV5-4 and TRBJ2-5, with 9 bases identical to TRBD1. Germline V gene lookup returns CDR1 SGHNT and CDR2 YYREEE (reference sequence). The junction had 12 bases not matched to a gene; V was cut back by 4 bases and J by 2 bases. The CDR3 is 17 amino acids. CDR3 loop: CASSQLGGQGLQETQYF. CDR3 bases: TGTGCCAGCAGCCAACTCGGGGGACAGGGTCTTCAAGAGACCCAGTACTTC.

This clone was seen a handful of times. The chain is built from TRBV7-2 and TRBJ1-1; 9 positions agree with TRBD1. This CDR3 contains 14 residues. Trimming cost V 2 bases and J 5 bases; bases outside gene matches: 3. Germline CDR1 SGHTA, CDR2 FQGNSA. The CDR3 protein is CASSLNRGQTEAFF. The CDR3 coding sequence is TGTGCCAGCAGCTTAAACAGGGGGCAAACTGAAGCTTTCTTT.

The V and J genes are TRBV7-9 and TRBJ1-5; 8 bases match TRBD1. Unmatched junction bases numbered 2, after V lost 4 bases and J lost 3 bases. CDR1 and CDR2 from the germline V gene are SEHNR and FQNEAQ (reference sequence). This CDR3 has 14 residues. The CDR3 loop reads CASSSGGYNQPQHF. The CDR3 nucleotides read TGTGCCAGCAGCTCAGGGGGCTACAATCAGCCCCAGCATTTT.

The chain recombines TRBV7-2 with TRBJ1-3; D possibly corresponds to TRBD1 (6 bases). The CDR3 runs to 14 residues. Germline values: CDR1 SGHTA, CDR2 FQGNSA. Trimming left V 5 bases short and J 8 bases short, with 16 bases between. The CDR3 bases are TGTGCCAGCAGCCCTAACCGCTCAGGGGACACCATATATTTT. Its translation: CASSPNRSGDTIYF. Based on the CDR3 plus reference TRBV7-2 and TRBJ1-3, the full variable domain is GAGVSQSPSNKVTEKGKDVELRCDPISGHTALYWYRQSLGQGLEFLIYFQGNSAPDKSGLPSDRFSAERTGGSVSTLTIQRTQQEDSAVYLCASSPNRSGDTIYFGEGSWLTVV.

This clone occurred a few times. This sequence joins TRBV29-1 and TRBJ2-3; 7 nucleotides agree with TRBD2. The CDR3 is 14 amino acids. V lost 2 bases to trimming and J lost 7 bases; unmatched junction nucleotides: 9. Germline V gene data show CDR1 as SQVTM and CDR2 as ANQGSEA. The DNA for the CDR3 is TGCAGCGTTGAAACGCTAGCGGCACTATATACGCAGTATTTT. Its protein is CSVETLAALYTQYF.

This chain connects TRBV19 to TRBJ1-1; the D is unclear. CDR1 is LNHDA, CDR2 SQIVND, per germline (reference sequence). This CDR3 spans 13 amino acids. V was clipped by 6 bases and J by 4 bases, with 12 bases between them. The CDR3 region is CASSWNRGTEAFF. The CDR3 DNA reads as TGTGCCAGTAGCTGGAATCGCGGCACTGAAGCTTTCTTT. The complete variable domain, with remaining parts taken from reference TRBV19 and TRBJ1-1, reads DGGITQSPKYLFRKEGQNVTLSCEQNLNHDAMYWYRQDPGQGLRLIYYSQIVNDFQKGDIAEGYSVSREKKESFPLTVTSAQKNPTAFYLCASSWNRGTEAFFGQGTRLTVV.

The V gene is TRBV5-1, the J gene TRBJ2-4, with 9 nucleotides matching TRBD1. The ends lost 7 bases at V and 8 bases at J; junction bases unmatched: 13. This CDR3 contains 15 residues. Germline V CDR1 and CDR2: SGHRS, YFSETQ. In DNA form, the CDR3 reads TGCGCCAGCCGTCCCCCCGGGACAGGGAATGACATTCAGTACTTC. Translating it yields CASRPPGTGNDIQYF.

This chain uses TRBV5-6 with TRBJ2-1, with D perhaps matching TRBD2 (5 bases). This CDR3 has 13 amino acids. Germline lookup yields CDR1 SGHDT and CDR2 YYEEEE. V was trimmed by 0 bases and J by 9 bases, leaving 10 bases between them. CDR3 nucleotides: TGTGCCAGCAGCTTGGTTTCGGGGTGTGAGCAGTTCTTC. Protein product: CASSLVSGCEQFF. Full variable domain (remainder filled in from reference TRBV5-6 and TRBJ2-1): DAGVTQSPTHLIKTRGQQVTLRCSPKSGHDTVSWYQQALGQGPQFIFQYYEEEERQRGNFPDRFSGHQFPNYSSELNVNALLLGDSALYLCASSLVSGCEQFFGPGTRLTVL.

The genes are TRBV15 and TRBJ2-5; 11 nucleotides line up with TRBD2. Germline-derived CDR1 and CDR2 are LNHNV and YYDKDF (reference sequence). This CDR3 spans 15 amino acids. V was clipped by 6 bases and J by 5 bases; unmatched bases: 8. The CDR3 DNA reads TGTGCCACCAGTTCTCCTAGCGGGAGGACGGAGACCCAGTACTTC. This gives the protein CATSSPSGRTETQYF.

This clone has more than one count but fewer than ten. The chain employs TRBV2 and TRBJ1-5, with TRBD1 identical over 7 bases. Unmatched junction bases numbered 7, after V lost 4 bases and J lost 4 bases. Germline CDR1 SNHLY, CDR2 FYNNEI. This CDR3 comprises 15 residues. CDR3 bases: TGTGCCAGCAGTGTGCGGACAGGACCGAATCAGCCCCAGCATTTT. Residues: CASSVRTGPNQPQHF.

The chain combines TRBV9 with TRBJ2-1, with D possibly being TRBD2 (5 bases). The V gene's germline CDR1 is SGDLS and CDR2 YYNGEE. V lost 2 bases, J lost 7 bases, and 13 bases lay in between. The CDR3 contains 14 residues. DNA for the CDR3: TGTGCCAGCAGCGTGGGCGACTACATGAATGAGCAGTTCTTC. Amino acids: CASSVGDYMNEQFF.

V is TRBV7-3 and J is TRBJ2-7, with TRBD1 matching 7 bases. Germline V CDR1 and CDR2: SGHTA, FQGTGA. The CDR3 covers 16 residues. Trimming cost V 0 bases and J 6 bases; bases outside gene matches: 11. CDR3 residues: CASSLTGTAAGVEQYF. As DNA, the CDR3 is TGTGCCAGCAGCTTAACGGGGACAGCGGCAGGGGTCGAGCAGTACTTC.

This clone was counted many times. This rearrangement joins TRBV7-9 to TRBJ1-4, with 8 bases matching TRBD1. J lost 5 bases, V lost 4 bases, and 3 bases had no gene match. Germline-derived CDR1 and CDR2 are SEHNR and FQNEAQ (reference sequence). The CDR3 extends over 14 amino acids. The DNA of the CDR3 is TGTGCCAGCAGCTCGGGACAGGAGAATGAAAAACTGTTTTTT. Translated: CASSSGQENEKLFF.

The V gene is TRBV2, the J gene TRBJ2-3, with 7 nucleotides matching TRBD2. V shed 4 bases and J 5 bases; nucleotides not matched to a gene: 3. From germline, CDR1 is SNHLY and CDR2 FYNNEI. This CDR3 spans 13 amino acids. In DNA, the CDR3 is TGTGCCAGCAGTGGGGGAGGGATAGATACGCAGTATTTT. This translates into CASSGGGIDTQYF.

The chain joins TRBV10-3 to TRBJ2-2, with TRBD2 matching 10 bases. The CDR3 contains 16 residues. The V gene's germline CDR1 is ENHRY and CDR2 SYGVKD. V lost 4 bases and J lost 2; bases outside the gene matches: 4. The CDR3 sequence is CAISVSSGGNTGELFF. In DNA form, the CDR3 reads TGTGCCATCAGTGTATCTAGCGGGGGAAACACCGGGGAGCTGTTTTTT.

CDR3 loop: CASSYRVNYGYTF. The CDR3, as DNA: TGTGCCAGCAGTTACCGGGTTAACTATGGCTACACCTTC. This rearrangement joins TRBV6-5 to TRBJ1-2; no firm D call. The CDR3 consists of 13 residues. CDR1 and CDR2 from the germline V gene are MNHEY and SVGAGI. With 2 bases removed from V and 1 base from J, the gap between germline ends came to 5 bases.

This clone was seen a few times. The chain joins TRBV28 to TRBJ1-5; the D gene is possibly TRBD1 (6 bases). This CDR3 has 13 residues. The germline V gene encodes CDR1 MDHEN and CDR2 SYDVKM. V was trimmed by 8 bases and J by 7 bases, leaving 15 bases between them. DNA of the CDR3: TGTGCCAGCCTTACAGGGTCTGGGCAGCCCCAGCATTTT. Protein product: CASLTGSGQPQHF.

The chain is built from TRBV4-2 and TRBJ2-7, with 11 bases that match TRBD2. Germline values: CDR1 LGHNA, CDR2 YNFKEQ. This CDR3 is built from 16 residues. V shed 5 bases, J shed 1 base, and the junction held 7 bases outside the gene matches. CDR3 protein: CASSFGLAGGSYEQYF. The CDR3 DNA sequence: TGTGCCAGCAGCTTTGGACTAGCGGGTGGGTCCTACGAGCAGTACTTC.

The chain is built from TRBV28 and TRBJ1-2; no reliable D call. V lost 7 bases to trimming and J lost 4 bases, with 13 bases between them. This CDR3 has 13 amino acids. Germline V gives CDR1 MDHEN, CDR2 SYDVKM. The DNA for the CDR3 is TGTGCCAGCACCCTAGAGGTGTCCTATGGCTACACCTTC. It translates to CASTLEVSYGYTF.

The rearrangement links TRBV5-1 to TRBJ2-1; the D is unclear. The CDR3 consists of 11 residues. From germline, CDR1 is SGHRS and CDR2 YFSETQ. V lost 5 bases and J lost 7, with 7 bases in between. CDR3 amino acids: CASRYENEQFF. The DNA of the CDR3 is TGCGCCAGCAGGTATGAGAATGAGCAGTTCTTC.

This clone was seen more than once but under ten times. Here the CDR3 DNA reads TGTGCAAGTCGCGCGACGGACAGGGCCTCCTACGAGCAGTACTTC. Translation: CASRATDRASYEQYF. The chain carries TRBV12-2 and TRBJ2-7; the D call in the table, TRBD1, was not verified against the DNA. TRBV12-2 is an annotated pseudogene. This CDR3 has 15 residues.